This T cell receptor (beta chain) was sequenced in a study of CD8 T cells in ankylosing spondylitis. Making use of molecular barcodes, quantitative 5'-RACE generated TCR beta libraries. TCRdb fed the 5' RACE reads into MiXCR, producing one record per CDR3 protein. The data contain about 96,000 distinct CDR3 sequences, approximately 30% of them seen just once; the ten biggest clones take up less than 60%. The germline V gene encodes CDR1 SGHAT and CDR2 FQDESV (reference sequence). This CDR3 has 20 residues. Between the trimmed V and J ends, which lost 4 bases and 3 bases, there was a span of 31 bases. This clonotype was seen more than once but under ten times.

Source material: blood, either unsorted or a sorted T cell fraction (not recorded which). The sequence was collected from a male donor with ankylosing spondylitis or in good health (not recorded which). The V call is TRBV11-1, the J call TRBJ2-7; perhaps TRBD2 as D (6 bases). The CDR3 bases are TGTGCCAGCAGCTCCCCCCTTAGACGGAGGGACGGAGGGTTGTTCTACGAGCAGTACTTC. Translating it yields CASSSPLRRRDGGLFYEQYF.